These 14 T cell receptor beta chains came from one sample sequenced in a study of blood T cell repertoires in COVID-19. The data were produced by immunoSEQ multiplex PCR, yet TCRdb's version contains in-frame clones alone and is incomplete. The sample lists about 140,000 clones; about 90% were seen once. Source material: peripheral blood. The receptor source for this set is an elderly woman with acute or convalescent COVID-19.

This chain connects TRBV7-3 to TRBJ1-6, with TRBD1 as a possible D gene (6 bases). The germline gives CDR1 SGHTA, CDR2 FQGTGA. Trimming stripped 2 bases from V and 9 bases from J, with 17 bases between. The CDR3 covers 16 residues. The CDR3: CASSLYRDGLGSPLHF. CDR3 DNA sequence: TGTGCCAGCAGCTTATACAGGGACGGATTGGGTTCACCCCTCCACTTT.

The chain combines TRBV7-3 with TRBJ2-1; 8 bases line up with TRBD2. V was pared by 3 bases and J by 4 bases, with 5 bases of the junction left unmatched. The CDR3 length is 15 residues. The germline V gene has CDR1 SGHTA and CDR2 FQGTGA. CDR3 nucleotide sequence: TGTGCCAGCAGCTTGAGCGGGGGACCTTACAATGAGCAGTTCTTC. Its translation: CASSLSGGPYNEQFF.

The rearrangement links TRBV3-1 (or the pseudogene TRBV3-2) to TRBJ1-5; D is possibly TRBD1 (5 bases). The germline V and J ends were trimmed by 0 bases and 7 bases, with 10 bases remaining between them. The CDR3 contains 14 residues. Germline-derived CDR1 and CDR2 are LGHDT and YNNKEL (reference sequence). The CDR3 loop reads CASSQDTGDQPQHF. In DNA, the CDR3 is TGTGCCAGCAGCCAAGATACGGGGGACCAGCCCCAGCATTTT.

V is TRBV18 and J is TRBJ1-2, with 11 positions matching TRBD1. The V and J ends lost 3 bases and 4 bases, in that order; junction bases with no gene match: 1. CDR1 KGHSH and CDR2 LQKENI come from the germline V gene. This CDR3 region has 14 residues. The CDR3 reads CASSPGQGGYGYTF. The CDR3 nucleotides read TGTGCCAGCTCACCGGGACAGGGGGGCTATGGCTACACCTTC.

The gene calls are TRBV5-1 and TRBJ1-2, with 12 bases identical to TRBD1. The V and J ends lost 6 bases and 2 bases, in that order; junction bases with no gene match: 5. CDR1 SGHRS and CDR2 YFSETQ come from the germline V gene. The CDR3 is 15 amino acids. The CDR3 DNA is TGCGCCAGCATCCCGGGACAGGGGGCAAACTATGGCTACACCTTC. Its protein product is CASIPGQGANYGYTF.

The DNA of the CDR3 is TGTGCCAGCCGACAGGGAGGATATGGCTACACCTTC. Amino acids: CASRQGGYGYTF. The V and J genes are TRBV28 and TRBJ1-2; 7 bases fit TRBD1. The ends lost 8 bases at V and 5 bases at J; junction bases unmatched: 5. From germline, CDR1 is MDHEN and CDR2 SYDVKM. The CDR3 totals 12 residues.

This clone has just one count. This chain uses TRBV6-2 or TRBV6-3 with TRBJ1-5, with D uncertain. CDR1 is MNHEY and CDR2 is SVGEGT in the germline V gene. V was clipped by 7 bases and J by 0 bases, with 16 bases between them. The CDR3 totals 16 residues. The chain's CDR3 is CASTPRSAYSNQPQHF. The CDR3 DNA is TGTGCCAGCACCCCGAGGAGTGCTTATAGCAATCAGCCCCAGCATTTT.

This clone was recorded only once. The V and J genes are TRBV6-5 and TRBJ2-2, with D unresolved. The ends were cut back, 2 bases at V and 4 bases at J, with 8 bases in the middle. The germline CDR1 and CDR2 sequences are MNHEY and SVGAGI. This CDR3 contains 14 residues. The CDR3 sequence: CASSYGQRTGELFF. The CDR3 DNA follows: TGTGCCAGCAGTTACGGCCAGCGCACCGGGGAGCTGTTTTTT.

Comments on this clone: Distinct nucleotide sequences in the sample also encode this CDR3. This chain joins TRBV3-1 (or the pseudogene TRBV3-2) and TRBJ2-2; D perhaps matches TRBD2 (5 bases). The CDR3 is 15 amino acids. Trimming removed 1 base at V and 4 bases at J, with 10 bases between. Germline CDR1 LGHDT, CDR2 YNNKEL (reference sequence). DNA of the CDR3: TGTGCCAGCAGCCAAGGAGGGCGCGGCACCGGGGAGCTGTTTTTT. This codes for CASSQGGRGTGELFF.

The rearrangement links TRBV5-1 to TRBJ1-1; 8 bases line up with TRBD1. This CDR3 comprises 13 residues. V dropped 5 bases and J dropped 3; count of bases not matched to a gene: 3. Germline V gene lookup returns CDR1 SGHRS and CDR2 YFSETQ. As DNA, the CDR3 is TGCGCCAGCAGACAGGGGGTAGACACTGAAGCTTTCTTT. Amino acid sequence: CASRQGVDTEAFF.

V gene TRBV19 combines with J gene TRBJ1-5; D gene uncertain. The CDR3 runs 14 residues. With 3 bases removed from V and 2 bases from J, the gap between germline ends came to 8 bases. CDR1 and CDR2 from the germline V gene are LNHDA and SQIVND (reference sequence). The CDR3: CASSITSRNQPQHF. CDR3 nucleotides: TGTGCCAGTAGTATCACTAGCCGCAATCAGCCCCAGCATTTT.

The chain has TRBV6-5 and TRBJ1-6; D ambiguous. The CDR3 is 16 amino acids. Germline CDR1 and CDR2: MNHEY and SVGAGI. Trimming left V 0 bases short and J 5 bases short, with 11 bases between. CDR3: CASSYSLGSHNSPLHF. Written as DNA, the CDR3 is TGTGCCAGCAGTTACTCGCTAGGGAGCCATAATTCACCCCTCCACTTT.

CDR3 coding DNA: TGTGCCAGCAGTTACTACCGGGATCCTGGAAACACCATATATTTT. Its protein product is CASSYYRDPGNTIYF. This chain links TRBV6-5 with TRBJ1-3; no firm D call. The CDR3 is 15 residues long. Germline values: CDR1 MNHEY, CDR2 SVGAGI. Trimming stripped 1 base from V and 2 bases from J, with 9 bases between.

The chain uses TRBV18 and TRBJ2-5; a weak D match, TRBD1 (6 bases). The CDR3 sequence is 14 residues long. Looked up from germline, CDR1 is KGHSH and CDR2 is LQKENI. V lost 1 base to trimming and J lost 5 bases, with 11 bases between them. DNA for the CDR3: TGTGCCAGCTCACCACTACAGGGATGGGAGACCCAGTACTTC. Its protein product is CASSPLQGWETQYF.